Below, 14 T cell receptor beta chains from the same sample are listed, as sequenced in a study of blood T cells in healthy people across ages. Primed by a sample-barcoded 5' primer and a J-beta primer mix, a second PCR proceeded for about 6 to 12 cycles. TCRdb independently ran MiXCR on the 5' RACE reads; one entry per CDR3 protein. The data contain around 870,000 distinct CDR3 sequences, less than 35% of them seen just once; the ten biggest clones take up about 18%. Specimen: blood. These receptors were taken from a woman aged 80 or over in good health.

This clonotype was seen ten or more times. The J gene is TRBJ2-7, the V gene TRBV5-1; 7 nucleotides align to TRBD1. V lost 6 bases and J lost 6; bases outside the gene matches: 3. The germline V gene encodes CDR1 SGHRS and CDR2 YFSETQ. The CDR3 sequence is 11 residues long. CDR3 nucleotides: TGCGCCAGCAAAGGGACAGTCGAGCAGTACTTC. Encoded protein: CASKGTVEQYF.

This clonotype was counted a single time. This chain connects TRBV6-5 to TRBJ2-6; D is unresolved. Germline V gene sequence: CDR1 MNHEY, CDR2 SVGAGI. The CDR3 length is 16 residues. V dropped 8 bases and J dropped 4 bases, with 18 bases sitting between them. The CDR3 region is CASGASGVRGANVLTF. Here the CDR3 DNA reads TGTGCCAGCGGCGCCTCGGGTGTGCGCGGGGCCAACGTCCTGACTTTC.

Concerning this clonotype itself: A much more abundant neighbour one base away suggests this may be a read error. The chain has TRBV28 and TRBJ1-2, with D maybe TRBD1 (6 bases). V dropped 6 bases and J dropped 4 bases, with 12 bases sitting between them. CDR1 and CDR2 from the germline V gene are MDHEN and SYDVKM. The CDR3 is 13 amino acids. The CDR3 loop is CASSRTDLYGYTF. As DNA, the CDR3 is TGTGCCAGCAGCCGGACAGACCTCTATGGCTACACCTTC.

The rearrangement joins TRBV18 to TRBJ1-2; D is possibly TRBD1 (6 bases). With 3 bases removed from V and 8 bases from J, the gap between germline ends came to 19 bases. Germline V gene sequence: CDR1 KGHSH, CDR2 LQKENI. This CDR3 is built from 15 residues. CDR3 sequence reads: CASSPSSGGLGGYTF. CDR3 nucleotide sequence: TGTGCCAGCTCACCCTCCTCGGGGGGGCTTGGAGGCTACACCTTC.

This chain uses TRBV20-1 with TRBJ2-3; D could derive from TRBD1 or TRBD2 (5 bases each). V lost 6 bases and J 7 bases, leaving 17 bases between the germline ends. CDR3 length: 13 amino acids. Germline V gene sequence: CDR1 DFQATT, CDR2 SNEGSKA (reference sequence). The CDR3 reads CSARGGGRNTQYF. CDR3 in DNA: TGCAGTGCACGGGGTGGGGGTCGAAATACGCAGTATTTT.

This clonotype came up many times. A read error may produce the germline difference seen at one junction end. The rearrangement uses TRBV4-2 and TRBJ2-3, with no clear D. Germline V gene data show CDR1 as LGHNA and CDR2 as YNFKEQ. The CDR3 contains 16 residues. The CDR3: CASSQVERSSTDTQYF. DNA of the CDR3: TGTGCCAGTAGCCAAGTCGAGCGCTCTAGCACAGATACGCAGTATTTT.

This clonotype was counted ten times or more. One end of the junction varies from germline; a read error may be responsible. The CDR3 loop is CASSFQGTYEQYF. The CDR3 bases are TGTGCCAGCAGCTTCCAGGGTACCTACGAGCAGTACTTC. This chain links TRBV5-1 with TRBJ2-7; D perhaps matches TRBD1 (5 bases). This CDR3 spans 13 amino acids. The germline gives CDR1 SGHRS, CDR2 YFSETQ.

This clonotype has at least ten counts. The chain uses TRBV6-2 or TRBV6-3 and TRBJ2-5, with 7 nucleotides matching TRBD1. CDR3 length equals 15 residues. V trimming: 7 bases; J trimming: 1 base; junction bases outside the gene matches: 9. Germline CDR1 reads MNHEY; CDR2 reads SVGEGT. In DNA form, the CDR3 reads TGTGCCAGCACTGTACCGACAGGGCTCCAAGAGACCCAGTACTTC. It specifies CASTVPTGLQETQYF.

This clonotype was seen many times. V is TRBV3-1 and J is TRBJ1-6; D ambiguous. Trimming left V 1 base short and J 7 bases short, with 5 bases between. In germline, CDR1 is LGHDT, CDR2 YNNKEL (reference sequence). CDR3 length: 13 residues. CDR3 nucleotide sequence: TGTGCCAGCAGCCAAGGAAAGAATTCACCCCTCCACTTT. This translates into CASSQGKNSPLHF.

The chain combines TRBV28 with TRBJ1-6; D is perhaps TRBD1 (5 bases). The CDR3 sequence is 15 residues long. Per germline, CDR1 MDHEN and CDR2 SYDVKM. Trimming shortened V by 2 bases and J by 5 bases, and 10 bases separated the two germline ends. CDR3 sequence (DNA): TGTGCCAGCAGTTTACGGGGGAGGAATAATTCACCCCTCCACTTT. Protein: CASSLRGRNNSPLHF.

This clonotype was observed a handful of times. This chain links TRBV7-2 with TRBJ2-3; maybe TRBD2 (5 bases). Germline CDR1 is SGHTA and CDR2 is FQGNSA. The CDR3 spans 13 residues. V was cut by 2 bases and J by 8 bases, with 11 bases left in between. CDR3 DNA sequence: TGTGCCAGCAGCTTAAACTATCGGGGTACGCAGTATTTT. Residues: CASSLNYRGTQYF.

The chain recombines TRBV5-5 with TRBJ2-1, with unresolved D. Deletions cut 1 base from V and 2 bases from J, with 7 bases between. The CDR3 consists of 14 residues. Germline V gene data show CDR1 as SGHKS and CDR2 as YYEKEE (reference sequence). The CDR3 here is CASSLTVPYNEQFF. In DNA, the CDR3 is TGTGCCAGCAGCTTGACAGTACCCTACAATGAGCAGTTCTTC.

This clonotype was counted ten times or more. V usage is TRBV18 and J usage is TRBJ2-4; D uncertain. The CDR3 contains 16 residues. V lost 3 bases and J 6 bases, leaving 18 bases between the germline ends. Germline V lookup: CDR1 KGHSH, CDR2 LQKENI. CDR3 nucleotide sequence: TGTGCCAGCTCACCCCCGAGGTCCCCCACGAGAAACATTCAGTACTTC. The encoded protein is CASSPPRSPTRNIQYF.

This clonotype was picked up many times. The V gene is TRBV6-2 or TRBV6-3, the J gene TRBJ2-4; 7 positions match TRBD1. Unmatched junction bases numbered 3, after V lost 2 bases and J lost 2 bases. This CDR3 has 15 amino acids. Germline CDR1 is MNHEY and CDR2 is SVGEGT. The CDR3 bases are TGTGCCAGCAGTTACCAGGGACAGACCAAAAACATTCAGTACTTC. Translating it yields CASSYQGQTKNIQYF.